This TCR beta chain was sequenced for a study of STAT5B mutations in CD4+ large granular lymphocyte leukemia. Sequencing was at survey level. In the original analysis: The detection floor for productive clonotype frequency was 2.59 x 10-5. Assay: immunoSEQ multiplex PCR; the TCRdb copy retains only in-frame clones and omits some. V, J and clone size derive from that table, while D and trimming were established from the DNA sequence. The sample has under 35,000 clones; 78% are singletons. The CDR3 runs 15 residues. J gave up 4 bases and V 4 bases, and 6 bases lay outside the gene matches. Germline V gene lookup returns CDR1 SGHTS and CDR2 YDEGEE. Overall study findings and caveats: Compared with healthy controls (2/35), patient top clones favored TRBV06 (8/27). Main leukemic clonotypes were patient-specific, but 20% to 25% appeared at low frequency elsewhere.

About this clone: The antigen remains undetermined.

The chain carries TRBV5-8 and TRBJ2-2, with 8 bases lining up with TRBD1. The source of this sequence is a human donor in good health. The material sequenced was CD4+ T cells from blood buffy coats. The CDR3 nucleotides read TGTGCCAGCAGCCCGGGGGACAGGCCCACCGGGGAGCTGTTTTTT. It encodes CASSPGDRPTGELFF.